A selection of T cell receptor beta chains follows, all from one sample in a study of OX40 agonist ivuxolimab in advanced cancers. Profiled with immunoSEQ multiplex PCR; TCRdb holds only in-frame clones, not every one. The sample has roughly 80,000 clones; around nine tenths are singletons. The specimen comprised CD4+ or CD8+ T cells sorted from blood, sampled in a trial of the OX40 agonist ivuxolimab. The receptors shown here come from an adult with an advanced solid tumor such as melanoma, head and neck, liver or kidney cancer. Both conserved end residues are part of each CDR3. Fields, in order: V gene, J gene, D gene, clone size, CDR3 DNA, CDR3 protein. D genes are given only for firm matches. Where a row states a size, it is once, few, many or the class of an expanded clone; other rows omit it.

V: TRBV5-5
J: TRBJ1-1
D: -
size: once
DNA: TGTGCCAGCAGCTTAACCTCCACTGAAGCTTTCTTT
CDR3: CASSLTSTEAFF

V: TRBV19
J: TRBJ2-7
D: -
size: -
DNA: TGTGCCAGTAGTATGGGCGGCCCCTACGAGCAGTACTTC
CDR3: CASSMGGPYEQYF

V: TRBV7-8
J: TRBJ1-5
D: -
size: -
DNA: TGTGCCAGCAGCTTAGAATACAGGTATAGCAATCAGCCCCAGCATTTT
CDR3: CASSLEYRYSNQPQHF

V: TRBV7-6
J: TRBJ2-3
D: TRBD2
size: -
DNA: TGTGCCAGCAGCCCCACTAGCGGGAGATTGGCAGATACGCAGTATTTT
CDR3: CASSPTSGRLADTQYF

V: TRBV5-1
J: TRBJ2-5
D: -
size: -
DNA: TGCGCCAGCAGCTTGTCACCCCAAGAGACCCAGTACTTC
CDR3: CASSLSPQETQYF

V: TRBV6-6
J: TRBJ1-4
D: -
size: -
DNA: TGTGCCAGCAGTAAGATGACAACTAATGAAAAACTGTTTTTT
CDR3: CASSKMTTNEKLFF

V: TRBV29-1
J: TRBJ2-7
D: TRBD1
size: few
DNA: TGCAGCGTTTCTAAACTGGGACAGCTTTACGAGCAGTACTTC
CDR3: CSVSKLGQLYEQYF

V: TRBV5-1
J: TRBJ2-5
D: -
size: -
DNA: TGCGCCAGCAACGGAGGGCAGGCCCAAGAGACCCAGTACTTC
CDR3: CASNGGQAQETQYF

V: TRBV18
J: TRBJ2-3
D: TRBD2
size: -
DNA: TGTGCCAGCTCACCACTTCACACCAGCGGGGCTAGCACAGATACGCAGTATTTT
CDR3: CASSPLHTSGASTDTQYF

V: TRBV6-1
J: TRBJ1-5
D: TRBD1
size: -
DNA: TGTGCCAGCAGTGGGCCGGGACAGGGGTGGGATCAGCCCCAGCATTTT
CDR3: CASSGPGQGWDQPQHF

V: TRBV6-1
J: TRBJ1-2
D: TRBD1
size: -
DNA: TGTGCCAGCAAGACAGGGGGTAAAGGCTACACCTTC
CDR3: CASKTGGKGYTF

V: TRBV7-2
J: TRBJ1-2
D: -
size: -
DNA: TGTGCCAGCAGCGTGGGCAGTCACTATGGCTACACCTTC
CDR3: CASSVGSHYGYTF

V: TRBV5-1
J: TRBJ1-2
D: -
size: -
DNA: TGCGCCAGCAGCTTGATCGACGTCGGAGGCCCTAACTATGGCTACACCTTC
CDR3: CASSLIDVGGPNYGYTF

V: TRBV15
J: TRBJ1-5
D: -
size: -
DNA: TGTGCCACCAGCACCCCAAACCCGGGCCAGCCCCAGCATTTT
CDR3: CATSTPNPGQPQHF

V: TRBV28
J: TRBJ1-1
D: TRBD1
size: -
DNA: TGTGCCAGCACTACCTTCGGACAGGGAAGAACTGAAGCTTTCTTT
CDR3: CASTTFGQGRTEAFF

V: TRBV7-9
J: TRBJ2-1
D: -
size: -
DNA: TGTGCCAGCAGCTTCCTATCGGACTTAAATGAGCAGTTCTTC
CDR3: CASSFLSDLNEQFF

V: TRBV6-1
J: TRBJ1-3
D: -
size: -
DNA: TGTGCCAGCAGTGATGGCAGCAGCTCTGGAAACACCATATATTTT
CDR3: CASSDGSSSGNTIYF

V: TRBV12-5
J: TRBJ1-3
D: TRBD1
size: -
DNA: TGTGCTAGTGGTTTGTTTCTTGGACAGGGGGAGTCTGGAAACACCATATATTTT
CDR3: CASGLFLGQGESGNTIYF

V: TRBV5-1
J: TRBJ2-3
D: TRBD2
size: -
DNA: TGCGCCAGCAGCTTGGGGACTAGCGGGAGGGCCGAGGATACGCAGTATTTT
CDR3: CASSLGTSGRAEDTQYF

V: TRBV5-1
J: TRBJ1-3
D: -
size: -
DNA: TGCGCCAGCAGCGAGGGGACAAGCAGGGGAAACACCATATATTTT
CDR3: CASSEGTSRGNTIYF

V: TRBV9
J: TRBJ2-7
D: -
size: few
DNA: TGTGCCAGCAGCGGGGTCAGCGGCGGGTCCGAGGGCGAGCAGTACTTC
CDR3: CASSGVSGGSEGEQYF

V: TRBV18
J: TRBJ2-5
D: TRBD2
size: -
DNA: TGTGCCAGCTCACCATACGGGGGGGCCGTCGAGACCCAGTACTTC
CDR3: CASSPYGGAVETQYF

V: TRBV7-9
J: TRBJ1-1
D: TRBD1
size: -
DNA: TGTGCCAGCAGCTTAAAGACAGGGGCCACTGAAGCTTTCTTT
CDR3: CASSLKTGATEAFF

V: TRBV6-4
J: TRBJ2-6
D: -
size: few
DNA: TGTGCCAGCAGTGACGTCTCTGGGGCCAACGTCCTGACTTTC
CDR3: CASSDVSGANVLTF

V: TRBV29-1
J: TRBJ1-3
D: -
size: -
DNA: TGCAGCGTTGAAACAGTCTCTGGAAACACCATATATTTT
CDR3: CSVETVSGNTIYF

V: TRBV18
J: TRBJ2-7
D: TRBD1
size: -
DNA: TGTGCCAGCTCACTGGGACAGGGCGACGAGCAGTACTTC
CDR3: CASSLGQGDEQYF

V: TRBV19
J: TRBJ2-7
D: -
size: -
DNA: TGTGCCAGCTCGAGGCGGCAGGGGAGGTACGAGCAGTACTTC
CDR3: CASSRRQGRYEQYF

V: TRBV7-9
J: TRBJ2-7
D: -
size: -
DNA: TGTGCCAGCAGCTTAAACGGGGCAGCTGGCGAGCAGTACTTC
CDR3: CASSLNGAAGEQYF

V: TRBV4-1
J: TRBJ2-1
D: -
size: -
DNA: TGCGCCAGCAGCCAAACTGGGATCGGGGTAGCCCGGGATGGTGAGCAGTTCTTC
CDR3: CASSQTGIGVARDGEQFF

V: TRBV27
J: TRBJ2-7
D: TRBD2
size: once
DNA: TGTGCCAGCAGGCCCAAGCGGGAGGCCTCCTACGAGCAGTACTTC
CDR3: CASRPKREASYEQYF

V: TRBV6-5
J: TRBJ1-5
D: -
size: -
DNA: TGTGCCAGCAGTGCCTTAGGGGATCAGCCCCAGCATTTT
CDR3: CASSALGDQPQHF

V: TRBV4-1
J: TRBJ1-1
D: -
size: few
DNA: TGCGCCAGCAGCCAAGATATGGCACGGAACACTGAAGCTTTCTTT
CDR3: CASSQDMARNTEAFF

V: TRBV7-9
J: TRBJ1-1
D: -
size: -
DNA: TGTGCCAGCAGTCATAATACTGAAGCTTTCTTT
CDR3: CASSHNTEAFF

V: TRBV27
J: TRBJ1-1
D: -
size: -
DNA: TGTGCCAGCAGCTTCACTAAGAACACTGAAGCTTTCTTT
CDR3: CASSFTKNTEAFF

V: TRBV28
J: TRBJ2-7
D: -
size: -
DNA: TGTGCCAGCAGTGCCCCTCCGGGCCTGACGGACGAGCAGTACTTC
CDR3: CASSAPPGLTDEQYF

V: TRBV25-1
J: TRBJ1-3
D: -
size: -
DNA: TGTGCCAGCAGCGATAGGGGGTCCTCTGGAAACACCATATATTTT
CDR3: CASSDRGSSGNTIYF

V: TRBV11-3
J: TRBJ2-7
D: TRBD2
size: -
DNA: TGTGCCAGCAGCTTGTGGACTAGCGGGAGAGGGAACGAGCAGTACTTC
CDR3: CASSLWTSGRGNEQYF

V: TRBV19
J: TRBJ2-1
D: TRBD1
size: -
DNA: TGTGCCAGTAGTAGGGGACAGGGGGCGGGTGAGCAGTTCTTC
CDR3: CASSRGQGAGEQFF

V: TRBV19
J: TRBJ2-7
D: TRBD1
size: -
DNA: TGTGCCAGTAGCGGCAGGGGGCAAGCCTACGAGCAGTACTTC
CDR3: CASSGRGQAYEQYF

V: TRBV6-5
J: TRBJ2-1
D: TRBD2
size: -
DNA: TGTGCCAGCAGTTACGTTGTAGCGGGGGTGGGTGAGCAGTTCTTC
CDR3: CASSYVVAGVGEQFF

V: TRBV5-6
J: TRBJ2-1
D: TRBD1
size: -
DNA: TGTGCCAGCAGCCGTGGACAGGGACGGGTCTTC
CDR3: CASSRGQGRVF

V: TRBV5-1
J: TRBJ2-4
D: -
size: -
DNA: TGCGCCAGCAGCTTGGGAGGGGGGTTAGCCAAAAACATTCAGTACTTC
CDR3: CASSLGGGLAKNIQYF